What follows are 14 T cell receptor beta chains derived from one specimen sequenced in a study of T-cell memory formation after mild COVID-19. TCRdb redid the calling of the 5' RACE reads with MiXCR, one entry per CDR3 protein. The sample contains a few hundred thousand distinct CDR3 sequences, roughly 15% of which appear only once. The material sequenced was PBMCs or a T cell subset sorted from them (not recorded which). The receptor set was obtained from a man aged 18 to 29 who had mild COVID-19 (a few samples of this study predate the infection). Cell type and time point are not known.

As for this clonotype: At one boundary the junction diverges from the germline segment, which might be a read error. The rearrangement uses TRBV7-8 and TRBJ1-5; perhaps TRBD1 as D (6 bases). The CDR3 extends over 15 amino acids. The germline CDR1 and CDR2 sequences are SGHVS and FQNEAQ. In DNA form, the CDR3 reads TGTGCCAGCAGGTCCGAGGACAGCCTCAATCAGCACCAGCATTTT. Translated: CASRSEDSLNQHQHF.

The CDR3 DNA follows: TGTGCCAGCAGCTTAGGGAGCGGGGGGCATCCTTTCTTT. Translating it yields CASSLGSGGHPFF. The V call is TRBV7-2, the J call TRBJ1-1; possible D gene TRBD1, 6 bases. V shed 1 base and J shed 12 bases, with 15 bases lying between them. Germline V gene data show CDR1 as SGHTA and CDR2 as FQGNSA. The CDR3 has 13 residues.

The chain carries TRBV10-3 and TRBJ2-3, with D unclear. V lost 7 bases and J lost 4, with 12 bases in between. The CDR3 runs 13 residues. Germline V gene sequence: CDR1 ENHRY, CDR2 SYGVKD. The chain's CDR3 is CAIKGGRSDTQYF. The CDR3 bases are TGTGCCATCAAAGGTGGGCGGTCAGATACGCAGTATTTT.

In this sample, this clonotype turned up a few times. As DNA, the CDR3 is TGTGCCAGCAGCTTCTGGACAGACACTGGAAACACCATATATTTT. The encoded protein is CASSFWTDTGNTIYF. The chain is built from TRBV7-9 and TRBJ1-3, with D perhaps matching TRBD1 (6 bases). Germline V gives CDR1 SEHNR, CDR2 FQNEAQ (reference sequence). The CDR3 is made up of 15 amino acids. V was shortened by 3 bases and J by 2 bases, with 11 bases between the two germline ends.

The chain links TRBV4-3 to TRBJ2-1; D might be TRBD1 (5 bases). The V and J ends lost 0 bases and 6 bases respectively, with 12 bases between them. This CDR3 has 15 residues. The V gene's germline CDR1 is LGHNA and CDR2 YSLEER. The CDR3 DNA reads as TGCGCCAGCAGCCAAGAAGCCCCGCAGGGCAATGAGCAGTTCTTC. Protein sequence: CASSQEAPQGNEQFF.

This sequence joins TRBV25-1 and TRBJ2-7; maybe TRBD2 (5 bases). Germline CDR1 and CDR2: MGHDK and SYGVNS. The CDR3 length is 13 residues. V was cut by 3 bases and J by 7 bases, with 13 bases left in between. CDR3 in amino acids: CASSDKGGGEQYV. CDR3 sequence (DNA): TGTGCCAGCAGTGACAAGGGTGGAGGTGAGCAGTACGTC.

The gene calls are TRBV7-2 and TRBJ2-2; D unresolved. CDR3 length equals 16 residues. Trimming took off 4 bases at V and 6 bases at J, with 18 bases between the two ends. From germline, CDR1 is SGHTA and CDR2 FQGNSA. The CDR3, as DNA: TGTGCCAGCAGCTCCCCCGGTCAGAGAGGAGCCGGGGAGCTGTTTTTT. This translates into CASSSPGQRGAGELFF.

V gene TRBV10-2 combines with J gene TRBJ2-1, with TRBD1 identical over 7 bases. The CDR3 spans 16 residues. Germline lookup yields CDR1 WSHSY and CDR2 SAAADI. J was trimmed by 0 bases and V by 0 bases; bases with no gene match: 2. CDR3 bases: TGCGCCAGCAGTGAGTCGGGACAGAGCTCCTACAATGAGCAGTTCTTC. Translating it yields CASSESGQSSYNEQFF.

This clonotype came up many times. This chain links TRBV6-5 with TRBJ2-6; D gene unclear. This CDR3 contains 13 residues. The germline V and J ends were trimmed by 5 bases and 4 bases, with 6 bases remaining between them. Germline V gene lookup returns CDR1 MNHEY and CDR2 SVGAGI. The CDR3 loop is CASSPRGANVLTF. Written as DNA, the CDR3 is TGTGCCAGCAGTCCGCGGGGGGCCAACGTCCTGACTTTC.

The chain links TRBV7-2 to TRBJ1-1; TRBD1 might be the D (5 bases). The CDR3 has 16 residues. Germline V gene lookup returns CDR1 SGHTA and CDR2 FQGNSA. Trimming took 2 bases from V and 6 from J, leaving 19 bases between them. The CDR3 is CASSLIPGRGFAEAFF. Written as DNA, the CDR3 is TGTGCCAGCAGCTTAATCCCTGGGCGGGGCTTTGCTGAAGCTTTCTTT.

As for this clonotype: A read error may be the cause here, since a much bigger clone is one base away. The chain is built from TRBV9 and TRBJ2-2; D remains unclear. Germline lookup yields CDR1 SGDLS and CDR2 YYNGEE. The CDR3 loop spans 13 amino acids. The CDR3 spells CASRTANTRELFF. The CDR3 DNA follows: TGTGCCAGCCGGACGGCGAACACCAGGGAGCTGTTTTTT.

There are a few counts of this clonotype. The chain is built from TRBV7-2 and TRBJ1-2; maybe TRBD1 (6 bases). The V gene's germline CDR1 is SGHTA and CDR2 FQGNSA. The CDR3 runs to 18 residues. V lost 5 bases and J 0 bases, leaving 22 bases between the germline ends. This CDR3 is CASSARPGVQYSNYGYTF. The CDR3 DNA reads TGTGCCAGCAGCGCACGACCAGGGGTTCAGTACTCTAACTATGGCTACACCTTC.

V gene TRBV5-1 combines with J gene TRBJ1-2; D is uncertain. Trimming cost V 1 base and J 4 bases, with 8 bases left between them. The germline gives CDR1 SGHRS, CDR2 YFSETQ. CDR3 length: 13 amino acids. This CDR3 is CASSLFRGYGYTF. The CDR3 nucleotides are TGCGCCAGCAGCTTGTTCCGGGGCTATGGCTACACCTTC.

The chain couples TRBV14 to TRBJ2-1; the D is unclear. The CDR3 is 17 amino acids. V lost 4 bases to trimming and J lost 8 bases, with 24 bases between them. Germline values: CDR1 SGHDN, CDR2 FVKESK. Here the CDR3 DNA reads TGTGCCAGCAGCCCCACTCGGGCCAGCCGCTTATGGCATGAGCAGTTCTTC. Its protein product is CASSPTRASRLWHEQFF.